Listed here is a single TCR beta chain. The data belong to a study of blood T cell repertoires in COVID-19. Study context: From T cells, B-cell-depleted T cells, or PBMCs came the material, which was cDNA or gDNA.

Adults between roughly 18 and 95 years of age took part from about two dozen US areas. Participants' own reports of clinical history determined their cohort assignment. Symptom resolution, clearance, or two negative PCRs marked donors in Cohort 3 as recovered. Here immunoSEQ multiplex PCR was the method, and the copy in TCRdb shows in-frame clones only, minus some. The data contain 170,000 or so clones, roughly 87% of them singletons. The CDR3 extends over 13 amino acids. Trimming removed 7 bases from V and 5 bases from J, with 14 bases in between. The clonotype comes from a woman aged 45-65 years who had recovered from COVID-19. The sample consisted of PBMCs or T cells enriched from blood (not recorded which). The J gene is TRBJ1-2, the V gene TRBV12-3 or TRBV12-4; TRBD1 might be the D (6 bases). Written as DNA, the CDR3 is TGTGCCAGCACGAGACAGGTCACGTATGGCTACACCTTC. Its translation: CASTRQVTYGYTF.